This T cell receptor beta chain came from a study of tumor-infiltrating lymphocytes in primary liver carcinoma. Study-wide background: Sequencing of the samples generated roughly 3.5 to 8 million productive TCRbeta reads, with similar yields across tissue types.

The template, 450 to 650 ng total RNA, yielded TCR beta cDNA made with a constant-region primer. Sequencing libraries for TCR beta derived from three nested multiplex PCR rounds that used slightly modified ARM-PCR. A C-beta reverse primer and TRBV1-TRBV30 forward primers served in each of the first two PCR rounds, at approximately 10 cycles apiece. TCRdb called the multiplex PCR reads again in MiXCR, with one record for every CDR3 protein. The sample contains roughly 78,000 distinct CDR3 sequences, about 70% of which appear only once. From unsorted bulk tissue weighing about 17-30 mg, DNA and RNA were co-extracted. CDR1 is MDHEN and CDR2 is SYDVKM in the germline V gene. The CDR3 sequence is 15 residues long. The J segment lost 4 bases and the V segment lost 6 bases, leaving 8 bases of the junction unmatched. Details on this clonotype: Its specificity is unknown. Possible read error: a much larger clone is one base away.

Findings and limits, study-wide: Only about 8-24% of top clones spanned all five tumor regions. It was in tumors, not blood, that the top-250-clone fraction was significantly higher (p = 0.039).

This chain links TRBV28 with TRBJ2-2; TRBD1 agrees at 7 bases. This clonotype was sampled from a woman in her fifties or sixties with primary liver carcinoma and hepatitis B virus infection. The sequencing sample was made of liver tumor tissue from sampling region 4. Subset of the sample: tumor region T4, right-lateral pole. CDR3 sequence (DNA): TGTGCCAGCAGCGGACAGGAAGCCTTCACCGGGGAGCTGTTTTTT. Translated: CASSGQEAFTGELFF.